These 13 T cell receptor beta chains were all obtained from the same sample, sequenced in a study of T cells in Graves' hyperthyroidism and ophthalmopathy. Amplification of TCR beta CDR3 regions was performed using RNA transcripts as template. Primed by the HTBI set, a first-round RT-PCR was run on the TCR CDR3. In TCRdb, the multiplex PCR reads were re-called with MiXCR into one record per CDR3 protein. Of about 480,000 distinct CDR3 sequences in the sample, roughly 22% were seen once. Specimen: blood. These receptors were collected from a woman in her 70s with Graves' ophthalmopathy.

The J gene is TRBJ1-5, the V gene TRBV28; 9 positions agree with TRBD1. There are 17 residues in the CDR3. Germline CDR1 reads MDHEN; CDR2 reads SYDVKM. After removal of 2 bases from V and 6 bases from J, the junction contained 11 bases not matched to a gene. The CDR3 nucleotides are TGTGCCAGCAGTTTAGAACAGGGGGCGGGGGGGGTTCAGCCCCAGCATTTT. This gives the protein CASSLEQGAGGVQPQHF.

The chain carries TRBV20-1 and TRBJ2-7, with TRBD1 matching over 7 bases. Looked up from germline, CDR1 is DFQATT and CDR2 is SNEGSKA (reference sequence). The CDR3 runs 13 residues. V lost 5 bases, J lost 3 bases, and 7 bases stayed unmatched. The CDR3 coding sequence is TGCAGTGCTTTCCGGGACAGCGGCTACGAGCAGTACTTC. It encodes CSAFRDSGYEQYF.

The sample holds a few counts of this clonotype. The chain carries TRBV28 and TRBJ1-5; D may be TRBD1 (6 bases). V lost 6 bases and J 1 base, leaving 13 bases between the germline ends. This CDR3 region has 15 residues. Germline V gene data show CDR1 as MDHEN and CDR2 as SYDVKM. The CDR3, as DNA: TGTGCCAGCAGCCCCAGGGGATCCAGCAATCAGCCCCAGCATTTT. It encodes CASSPRGSSNQPQHF.

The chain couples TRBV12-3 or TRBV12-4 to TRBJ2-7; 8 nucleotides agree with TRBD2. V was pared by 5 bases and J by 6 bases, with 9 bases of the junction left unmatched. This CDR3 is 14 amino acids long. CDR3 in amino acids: CASSTGTRVREQYF. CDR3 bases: TGTGCCAGCAGTACCGGGACTAGAGTGCGCGAGCAGTACTTC.

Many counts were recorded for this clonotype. In DNA, the CDR3 is TGTGCCAGCAGAGAAACGGGGGCGGCCTTAGTCGGCTACACCTTC. The encoded protein is CASRETGAALVGYTF. The chain carries TRBV7-2 and TRBJ1-2; D may be TRBD1 (6 bases). V was clipped by 6 bases and J by 8 bases, with 22 bases between them. The V gene's germline CDR1 is SGHTA and CDR2 FQGNSA. The CDR3 totals 15 residues.

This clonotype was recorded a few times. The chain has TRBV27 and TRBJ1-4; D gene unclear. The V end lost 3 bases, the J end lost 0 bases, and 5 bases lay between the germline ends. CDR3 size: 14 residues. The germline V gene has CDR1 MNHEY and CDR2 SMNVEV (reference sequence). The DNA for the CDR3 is TGTGCCAGCAGTTTCTTTTCAACTAATGAAAAACTGTTTTTT. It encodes CASSFFSTNEKLFF.

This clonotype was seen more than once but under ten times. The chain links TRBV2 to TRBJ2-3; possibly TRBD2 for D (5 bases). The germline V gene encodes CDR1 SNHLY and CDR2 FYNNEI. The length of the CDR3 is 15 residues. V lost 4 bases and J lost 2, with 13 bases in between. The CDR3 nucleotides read TGTGCCAGCAGTGGTTTTTTGCTAGCCACAGATACGCAGTATTTT. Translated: CASSGFLLATDTQYF. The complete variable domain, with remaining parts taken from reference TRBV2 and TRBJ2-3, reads EPEVTQTPSHQVTQMGQEVILRCVPISNHLYFYWYRQILGQKVEFLVSFYNNEISEKSEIFDDQFSVERPDGSNFTLKIRSTKLEDSAMYFCASSGFLLATDTQYFGPGTRLTVL.

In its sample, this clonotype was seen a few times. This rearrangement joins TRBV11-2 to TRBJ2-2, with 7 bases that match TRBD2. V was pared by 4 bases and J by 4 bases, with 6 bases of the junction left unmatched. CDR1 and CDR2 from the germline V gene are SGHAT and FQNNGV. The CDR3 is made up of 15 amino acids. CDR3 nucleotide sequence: TGTGCCAGCAGCTATCTAGCGGCAGTCACCGGGGAGCTGTTTTTT. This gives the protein CASSYLAAVTGELFF.

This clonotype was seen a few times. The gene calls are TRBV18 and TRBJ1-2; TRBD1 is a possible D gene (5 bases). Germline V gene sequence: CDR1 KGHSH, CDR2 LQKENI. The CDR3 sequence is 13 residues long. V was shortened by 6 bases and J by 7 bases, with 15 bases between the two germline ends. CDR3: CASSDQGFFGYTF. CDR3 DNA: TGTGCCAGCTCCGACCAGGGTTTTTTTGGCTACACCTTC.

CDR3 loop: CASSGSSGGPYGYTF. CDR3 nucleotide sequence: TGCGCCAGCAGTGGATCGTCAGGGGGACCCTATGGCTACACCTTC. V gene TRBV5-1 combines with J gene TRBJ1-2, with TRBD1 identical over 7 bases. CDR3 size: 15 residues. V shed 5 bases and J 4 bases; nucleotides not matched to a gene: 11. Germline lookup yields CDR1 SGHRS and CDR2 YFSETQ.

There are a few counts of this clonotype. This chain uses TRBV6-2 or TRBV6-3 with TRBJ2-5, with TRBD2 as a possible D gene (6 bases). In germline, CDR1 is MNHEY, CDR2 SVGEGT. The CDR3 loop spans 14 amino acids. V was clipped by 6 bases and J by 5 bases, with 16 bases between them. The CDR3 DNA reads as TGTGCCAGCAGGCTCGGAGGGCCTCTCGAGACCCAGTACTTC. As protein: CASRLGGPLETQYF.

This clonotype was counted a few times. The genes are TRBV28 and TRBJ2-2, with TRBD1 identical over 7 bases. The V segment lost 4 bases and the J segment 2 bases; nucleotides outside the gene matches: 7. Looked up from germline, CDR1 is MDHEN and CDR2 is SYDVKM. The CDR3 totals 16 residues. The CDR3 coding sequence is TGTGCCAGCAGTTCGGACAGGATGTTAAACACCGGGGAGCTGTTTTTT. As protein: CASSSDRMLNTGELFF.

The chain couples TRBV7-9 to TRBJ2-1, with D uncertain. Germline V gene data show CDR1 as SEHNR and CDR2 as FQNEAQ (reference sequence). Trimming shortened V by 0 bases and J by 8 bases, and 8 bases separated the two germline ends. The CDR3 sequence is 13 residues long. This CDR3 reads CASSLAGIDEQFF. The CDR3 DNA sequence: TGTGCCAGCAGCTTAGCGGGAATCGATGAGCAGTTCTTC.